Presented here are 31 T cell receptor beta chains from one specimen sequenced in a study of shared clonotypes between healthy human individuals. The protocol was immunoSEQ multiplex PCR, while the TCRdb copy is restricted to in-frame clones and leaves out a portion. The data show 2.5 million or so clones, roughly 92% seen once. Material: naive CD4+ T cells sorted from blood. Described subset: CD45RA+ positively selected. The receptors originated from a man between 18 and 29 years old in good health.

The chain is built from TRBV28 and TRBJ2-3; no firm D call. The CDR3 extends over 14 amino acids. Germline CDR1 MDHEN, CDR2 SYDVKM. V lost 0 bases to trimming and J lost 3 bases, with 7 bases between them. CDR3 residues: CASSLWSETDTQYF. DNA for the CDR3: TGTGCCAGCAGTTTATGGTCAGAAACAGATACGCAGTATTTT.

This chain links TRBV7-9 with TRBJ2-1; 10 positions match TRBD1. CDR3 size: 13 residues. CDR1 is SEHNR, CDR2 FQNEAQ, per germline (reference sequence). J was trimmed by 7 bases and V by 5 bases; bases with no gene match: 2. Written as DNA, the CDR3 is TGTGCCAGCAGCACGGGACAGGGGAATGAGCAGTTCTTC. It encodes CASSTGQGNEQFF.

This chain joins TRBV7-9 and TRBJ2-1; TRBD2 matches 7 bases. Germline lookup yields CDR1 SEHNR and CDR2 FQNEAQ (reference sequence). The CDR3 runs to 15 residues. J was trimmed by 4 bases and V by 5 bases; bases with no gene match: 8. CDR3 bases: TGTGCCAGCAGCCCGGGGGGTAACCTTTACAATGAGCAGTTCTTC. Translated: CASSPGGNLYNEQFF.

Regarding this clone: Other DNA sequences from this sample encode an identical CDR3 as well. The rearrangement links TRBV18 to TRBJ2-5; TRBD1 matches 11 bases. Germline V gives CDR1 KGHSH, CDR2 LQKENI. With 3 bases clipped from V and 4 bases from J, the junction kept 4 bases outside the gene matches. This CDR3 region has 15 residues. The CDR3 here is CASSPPGQGGETQYF. The CDR3, as DNA: TGTGCCAGCTCACCCCCGGGACAGGGGGGAGAGACCCAGTACTTC.

The rearrangement uses TRBV6-1 and TRBJ1-1, with 12 nucleotides matching TRBD1. The V segment lost 3 bases and the J segment 11 bases; nucleotides outside the gene matches: 10. The CDR3 covers 15 residues. CDR1 is MNHNS, CDR2 SASEGT, per germline. The CDR3 loop is CASSDSGQGAARAFF. The CDR3 coding sequence is TGTGCCAGCAGTGATTCGGGACAGGGGGCGGCCCGGGCTTTCTTT.

In the case of this clone: The same CDR3 can be traced to other DNA sequences in this sample. This sequence joins TRBV30 and TRBJ1-4; perhaps TRBD1 as D (5 bases). CDR3 length: 12 amino acids. The germline V gene has CDR1 GTSNPN and CDR2 SVGIG (reference sequence). The V and J ends lost 5 bases and 5 bases respectively, with 9 bases between them. This chain's CDR3 is CAWGTGNEKLFF. CDR3 coding DNA: TGTGCCTGGGGGACGGGAAATGAAAAACTGTTTTTT.

CDR3 sequence: CASSEVSETQYF. The CDR3 DNA sequence: TGTGCCAGCAGTGAAGTTAGTGAGACCCAGTACTTC. This chain connects TRBV25-1 to TRBJ2-5, with no clear D. Germline V gene data show CDR1 as MGHDK and CDR2 as SYGVNS. CDR3 length equals 12 residues. The V end lost 2 bases, the J end lost 5 bases, and 6 bases lay between the germline ends.

V gene TRBV11-2 combines with J gene TRBJ2-1; D is unresolved. This CDR3 is 14 amino acids long. Trimming removed 3 bases from V and 8 bases from J, with 14 bases in between. Germline CDR1 reads SGHAT; CDR2 reads FQNNGV. The CDR3 is CASSFLEGVDEQFF. The CDR3 nucleotides are TGTGCCAGCAGCTTTCTAGAAGGAGTCGATGAGCAGTTCTTC.

This clone appeared a few times. The chain recombines TRBV30 with TRBJ1-5; D is ambiguous. The CDR3 covers 13 residues. V was pared by 0 bases and J by 6 bases, with 9 bases between. Germline CDR1 and CDR2: GTSNPN and SVGIG (reference sequence). The CDR3 region is CAWSVQKGQPQHF. The CDR3, as DNA: TGTGCCTGGAGTGTGCAGAAGGGTCAGCCCCAGCATTTT.

This chain uses TRBV5-4 with TRBJ2-1; D is unresolved. Germline V gene data show CDR1 as SGHNT and CDR2 as YYREEE (reference sequence). The V end lost 2 bases, the J end lost 10 bases, and 10 bases lay between the germline ends. This CDR3 spans 12 amino acids. In nucleotides, the CDR3 is TGTGCCAGCAGCTTTTCCGTTATGGAGCAGTTCTTC. It yields the protein CASSFSVMEQFF.

The rearrangement uses TRBV5-1 and TRBJ2-5; D might be TRBD2 (5 bases). The CDR3 extends over 17 amino acids. CDR1 SGHRS and CDR2 YFSETQ come from the germline V gene. The V gene lost 1 base and the J gene lost 5 bases, with 21 bases spanning the gap. The CDR3 here is CASSLTAASRAEETQYF. CDR3 nucleotide sequence: TGCGCCAGCAGCTTGACTGCGGCCTCGAGGGCCGAGGAGACCCAGTACTTC.

This clone appeared a few times. V and J are TRBV19 and TRBJ2-2; D is ambiguous. Trimming stripped 3 bases from V and 1 base from J, with 9 bases between. The CDR3 has 15 amino acids. Germline lookup yields CDR1 LNHDA and CDR2 SQIVND (reference sequence). The CDR3 protein is CASSIWGMNTGELFF. The CDR3 DNA is TGTGCCAGTAGTATTTGGGGTATGAACACCGGGGAGCTGTTTTTT.

The chain joins TRBV5-1 to TRBJ1-2, with D uncertain. Germline CDR1 is SGHRS and CDR2 is YFSETQ. The CDR3 length is 12 residues. Trimming removed 0 bases at V and 7 bases at J, with 7 bases between. CDR3 loop: CASSLESIGYTF. CDR3 sequence (DNA): TGCGCCAGCAGCTTGGAGTCTATTGGCTACACCTTC.

This clone was seen a single time. Other DNA sequences from this sample encode an identical CDR3 as well. The V and J genes are TRBV6-5 and TRBJ2-7; tentatively, D is TRBD1 (5 bases). Germline values: CDR1 MNHEY, CDR2 SVGAGI. The CDR3 consists of 15 residues. V was cut by 0 bases and J by 1 base, with 10 bases left in between. The CDR3 sequence: CASSYSAGSSYEQYF. CDR3 nucleotides: TGTGCCAGCAGTTACTCTGCAGGGTCTTCCTACGAGCAGTACTTC.

This sequence joins TRBV7-9 and TRBJ2-2; D may be TRBD1 (6 bases). The V end lost 3 bases, the J end lost 5 bases, and 16 bases lay between the germline ends. The CDR3 length is 16 residues. Germline V gene sequence: CDR1 SEHNR, CDR2 FQNEAQ (reference sequence). The CDR3 bases are TGTGCCAGCAGCTTTCTTGGCCCCAGGGGTACCGGGGAGCTGTTTTTT. Protein: CASSFLGPRGTGELFF.

This sequence joins TRBV19 and TRBJ1-1; TRBD1 is a possible D gene (5 bases). V lost 2 bases and J 3 bases, leaving 10 bases between the germline ends. The CDR3 sequence is 14 residues long. In germline, CDR1 is LNHDA, CDR2 SQIVND (reference sequence). CDR3 bases: TGTGCCAGTAGTATACGCCGGGGGGACACTGAAGCTTTCTTT. Amino acids: CASSIRRGDTEAFF.

The CDR3, as DNA: TGTGCCAGCAGAGAACTAGCGGGAGAGTACAATGAGCAGTTCTTC. Its protein is CASRELAGEYNEQFF. This sequence joins TRBV6-1 and TRBJ2-1, with 11 bases identical to TRBD2. The ends lost 6 bases at V and 4 bases at J; junction bases unmatched: 5. The germline V gene encodes CDR1 MNHNS and CDR2 SASEGT. The CDR3 totals 15 residues.

The chain carries TRBV5-1 and TRBJ2-1; D gene ambiguous. V lost 0 bases, J lost 6 bases, and 10 bases lay in between. The CDR3 is 14 amino acids. CDR1 and CDR2 (germline): SGHRS, YFSETQ. Here the CDR3 reads CASSLGVLLNEQFF. As DNA, the CDR3 is TGCGCCAGCAGCTTGGGAGTCTTGCTCAATGAGCAGTTCTTC.

The V gene is TRBV5-8, the J gene TRBJ1-6; D remains unclear. Germline V gives CDR1 SGHTS, CDR2 YDEGEE. The CDR3 is 11 residues long. V was shortened by 2 bases and J by 9 bases, with 3 bases between the two germline ends. The CDR3 sequence is CASSFGSPLHF. CDR3 nucleotides: TGTGCCAGCAGCTTCGGTTCACCCCTCCACTTT.

The gene calls are TRBV7-6 and TRBJ2-2; 9 bases are a match to TRBD1. CDR3 length equals 16 residues. The ends lost 5 bases at V and 0 bases at J; junction bases unmatched: 4. Germline V gene lookup returns CDR1 SGHVS and CDR2 FNYEAQ. The CDR3 region is CASSLGTGTNTGELFF. CDR3 in DNA: TGTGCCAGCAGCCTGGGGACAGGGACGAACACCGGGGAGCTGTTTTTT. Based on the CDR3 plus reference TRBV7-6 and TRBJ2-2, the full variable domain is GAGVSQSPRYKVTKRGQDVALRCDPISGHVSLYWYRQALGQGPEFLTYFNYEAQQDKSGLPNDRFSAERPEGSISTLTIQRTEQRDSAMYRCASSLGTGTNTGELFFGEGSRLTVL.

V is TRBV28 and J is TRBJ1-2; 7 bases align to TRBD1. V shed 1 base and J 2 bases; nucleotides not matched to a gene: 7. The CDR3 covers 16 residues. Germline CDR1 MDHEN, CDR2 SYDVKM. The CDR3 is CASSLLLAGGNYGYTF. Here the CDR3 DNA reads TGTGCCAGCAGTTTATTATTGGCAGGGGGAAACTATGGCTACACCTTC.

This clone was recorded only once. The CDR3 protein is CASSQRSGGIGKNIQYF. The CDR3 DNA reads as TGCGCCAGCAGTCAACGGTCGGGCGGGATCGGCAAAAACATTCAGTACTTC. J is TRBJ2-4 and V is TRBV4-3; D might be TRBD2 (6 bases). The germline V and J ends were trimmed by 6 bases and 3 bases, with 21 bases remaining between them. The germline gives CDR1 LGHNA, CDR2 YSLEER. The CDR3 length is 17 residues.

In this sample, this clone turned up once. This chain joins TRBV5-1 and TRBJ2-3, with 7 bases aligning to TRBD2. Trimming removed 4 bases from V and 1 base from J; junction bases left unmatched: 9. CDR1 and CDR2 (germline): SGHRS, YFSETQ. The CDR3 is 16 amino acids. CDR3 protein: CASSPRASGRTDTQYF. The CDR3 DNA is TGCGCCAGCAGCCCTCGGGCTAGCGGACGCACAGATACGCAGTATTTT. Supplemented by reference TRBV5-1 and TRBJ2-3, the full variable domain reads KAGVTQTPRYLIKTRGQQVTLSCSPISGHRSVSWYQQTPGQGLQFLFEYFSETQRNKGNFPGRFSGRQFSNSRSEMNVSTLELGDSALYLCASSPRASGRTDTQYFGPGTRLTVL.

The chain couples TRBV5-5 to TRBJ2-5, with 9 bases identical to TRBD2. The V gene end was trimmed by 4 bases and the J gene end by 2 bases; junction bases not matched to a gene: 9. Looked up from germline, CDR1 is SGHKS and CDR2 is YYEKEE (reference sequence). The CDR3 length is 16 residues. The CDR3: CASSRTASGVQETQYF. The CDR3 nucleotides are TGTGCCAGCAGCAGAACCGCTAGCGGGGTACAAGAGACCCAGTACTTC.

This clone showed up just once. The chain couples TRBV7-9 to TRBJ1-2; 9 bases agree with TRBD1. The CDR3 has 16 residues. Germline trimming cut 6 bases from V and 4 bases from J; bases unmatched to any gene: 12. The germline CDR1 and CDR2 sequences are SEHNR and FQNEAQ (reference sequence). CDR3 loop: CASSLLRDRETYGYTF. CDR3 DNA: TGTGCCAGCAGTCTTCTCCGGGACAGGGAAACCTATGGCTACACCTTC. The complete variable domain, with remaining parts taken from reference TRBV7-9 and TRBJ1-2, reads DTGVSQNPRHKITKRGQNVTFRCDPISEHNRLYWYRQTLGQGPEFLTYFQNEAQLEKSRLLSDRFSAERPKGSFSTLEIQRTEQGDSAMYLCASSLLRDRETYGYTFGSGTRLTVV.

The CDR3 DNA reads as TGTGCCAGCAGTTACCCAGGGGGATCAGAGACCCAGTACTTC. Its translation: CASSYPGGSETQYF. The rearrangement uses TRBV6-5 and TRBJ2-5; TRBD1 aligns across 7 bases. Germline loops: CDR1 MNHEY, CDR2 SVGAGI. V lost 2 bases, J lost 4 bases, and 4 bases stayed unmatched. The CDR3 is 14 amino acids.

With respect to this clone: The sample contains more than one DNA sequence encoding this CDR3. The chain joins TRBV18 to TRBJ2-3; 8 bases fit TRBD1. Unmatched junction bases numbered 4, after V lost 3 bases and J lost 2 bases. CDR3 length: 15 residues. Germline V gives CDR1 KGHSH, CDR2 LQKENI. This CDR3 is CASSPPGQVTDTQYF. In DNA, the CDR3 is TGTGCCAGCTCACCTCCGGGACAGGTCACAGATACGCAGTATTTT.

The chain combines TRBV7-8 with TRBJ1-2, with D possibly being TRBD1 (5 bases). The germline CDR1 and CDR2 sequences are SGHVS and FQNEAQ. Trimming cost V 5 bases and J 13 bases, with 20 bases left between them. The CDR3 contains 13 residues. The CDR3 reads CASSQGRRPETTF. CDR3 DNA: TGTGCCAGCAGCCAGGGACGGCGGCCCGAGACCACCTTC.

The rearrangement uses TRBV6-6 and TRBJ2-7, with a weak D call TRBD2 (5 bases). The CDR3 runs to 11 residues. Germline values: CDR1 MNHNY, CDR2 SVGAGI (reference sequence). V lost 2 bases, J lost 13 bases, and 12 bases lay in between. CDR3 protein: CASSYEGQPYF. CDR3 coding DNA: TGTGCCAGCAGTTACGAGGGCCAACCATACTTC.

This chain uses TRBV27 with TRBJ2-5, with no clear D. Trimming cost V 5 bases and J 4 bases, with 14 bases left between them. The germline gives CDR1 MNHEY, CDR2 SMNVEV (reference sequence). This CDR3 is built from 14 residues. Here the CDR3 DNA reads TGTGCCAGCAGTCGGTGGGGATTTGGAGAGACCCAGTACTTC. This sequence encodes CASSRWGFGETQYF.

The V and J genes are TRBV7-9 and TRBJ2-7; no firm D call. The CDR3 contains 16 residues. Germline V gene lookup returns CDR1 SEHNR and CDR2 FQNEAQ (reference sequence). Between the trimmed V and J ends, which lost 1 base and 3 bases, there was a span of 16 bases. As DNA, the CDR3 is TGTGCCAGCAGCTTAGGAAGACTGAACCTGGGCTACGAGCAGTACTTC. Its translation is CASSLGRLNLGYEQYF.